Listed below are T cell receptor beta chains from one sample, sequenced in a study of ipilimumab plus nivolumab after autologous stem cell transplantation. Method: immunoSEQ multiplex PCR; TCRdb's copy keeps in-frame clones and lacks some. The top ten clones hold 0.75% to 1% of a sample with about 40,000 clones, almost 95% of them seen once. The material sequenced was PBMCs, taken in a trial of ipilimumab plus nivolumab as post-transplant consolidation. The receptors come from a male donor with multiple myeloma. Both conserved end residues are part of each CDR3. D genes are given only for firm matches. Only some rows state a clone size, as once, few, many or a class for expanded clones.

J | size | D | V | DNA | CDR3
TRBJ1-6 | - | - | TRBV28 | TGTGCCAGCAAGCAAGGGAATTCACCCCTCCACTTT | CASKQGNSPLHF
TRBJ2-1 | - | TRBD2 | TRBV14 | TGTGCCAGCAGCCCCCGCGGGTATTGGAGCGGGAGGGCCGATGAGCAGTTCTTC | CASSPRGYWSGRADEQFF
TRBJ2-2 | medium-sized | - | TRBV5-1 | TGCGCCAGCAGGCAACCAGGGGCCAGCGGGGAGCTGTTTTTT | CASRQPGASGELFF
TRBJ1-2 | - | TRBD1 | TRBV6-1 | TGTGCCAGCAGGGAGGCGGGACAGGGGGCTAATGGCTACACCTTC | CASREAGQGANGYTF
TRBJ2-1 | - | TRBD2 | TRBV19 | TGTGCCAGTAGTATTATGTTCCCTAGCGGGGACAATGAGCAGTTCTTC | CASSIMFPSGDNEQFF
TRBJ2-7 | - | TRBD1 | TRBV7-2 | TGTGCCAGCAGCTACCGGACAGGTTGGGTGGGGGAGCAGTACTTC | CASSYRTGWVGEQYF
TRBJ1-3 | - | - | TRBV7-2 | TGTGCCAGCAGCTTAGCGGGGGGGTCTGGAAACACCATATATTTT | CASSLAGGSGNTIYF
TRBJ1-2 | - | - | TRBV28 | TGTGCCAGCAGACGTCTCAGGGATGGCTACACCTTC | CASRRLRDGYTF
TRBJ2-3 | once | TRBD2 | TRBV29-1 | TGCAGCGTTCGAAGGGGCGGGGGGGGAGATACGCAGTATTTT | CSVRRGGGGDTQYF
TRBJ1-2 | - | - | TRBV5-4 | TGTGCCAGCAGCTTGCCAAACACAGCCTATGGCTACACCTTC | CASSLPNTAYGYTF
TRBJ2-1 | - | TRBD2 | TRBV28 | TGTGCCACCTTAGCCTTCCCCTCTAGCGGGAGGCGGGATGAGCAGTTCTTC | CATLAFPSSGRRDEQFF
TRBJ1-4 | - | - | TRBV9 | TGTGCCAGCAGCGTAGATCCGGGGCGCGGGAATGAAAAACTGTTTTTT | CASSVDPGRGNEKLFF
TRBJ2-5 | once | - | TRBV6-5 | TGTGCCAGCAGCCGCCTGACGGAGCAAGAGACCCAGTACTTC | CASSRLTEQETQYF
TRBJ1-5 | - | - | TRBV28 | TGTGCCAGCAGTTTGCTCCGGGGCCAGAGCAATCAGCCCCAGCATTTT | CASSLLRGQSNQPQHF
TRBJ2-1 | - | - | TRBV27 | TGTGCCAGCAGTTCAGGAACCCCCTACAATGAGCAGTTCTTC | CASSSGTPYNEQFF
TRBJ1-2 | few | - | TRBV2 | TGTGCCAGCACCCCTGATGGCTACACCTTC | CASTPDGYTF
TRBJ2-2 | - | TRBD2 | TRBV18 | TGTGCCAGCTCATCCGGGACTAGCGGGAACACCGGGGAGCTGTTTTTT | CASSSGTSGNTGELFF
TRBJ2-2 | - | TRBD1 | TRBV7-3 | TGTGCCAGCAGCTTAATGGCGGGACAGGGTTCCGGGGAGCTGTTTTTT | CASSLMAGQGSGELFF
TRBJ1-5 | - | - | TRBV21-1 | TGTGCCAGCTTTTCGGCAGGGGCTCAGCCCCAGCATTTT | CASFSAGAQPQHF
TRBJ1-2 | - | - | TRBV19 | TGTGCCGGTGGGGGCGCTTATGGCTACACCTTC | CAGGGAYGYTF
TRBJ2-2 | - | - | TRBV5-1 | TGCGCCAGCAGCTTGGATGGGGCCGGGGAGCTGTTTTTT | CASSLDGAGELFF
TRBJ2-1 | - | - | TRBV10-3 | TGTGCCATCAGTGAATTCAATGAGCAGTTCTTC | CAISEFNEQFF
TRBJ2-7 | - | - | TRBV7-2 | TGTGCCAGCAGCTTAGAGTGGACCGCGGGATACGAGCAGTACTTC | CASSLEWTAGYEQYF
TRBJ2-7 | - | TRBD1 | TRBV9 | TGTGCCAGCAGCGTAGCGGGGACAGGGAACTACGAGCAGTACTTC | CASSVAGTGNYEQYF
TRBJ2-1 | - | TRBD2 | TRBV7-2 | TGTGCCAGCAGCTACGCGGGAGACAGAGGCAATGAGCAGTTCTTC | CASSYAGDRGNEQFF
TRBJ2-3 | once | TRBD2 | TRBV28 | TGTGCCAGCAGTCCCGTCATACTAGCGGGGAGCACAGATACGCAGTATTTT | CASSPVILAGSTDTQYF
TRBJ1-2 | - | TRBD1 | TRBV28 | TGTGCCAGCAGTTATTCCGGGACAGGCCGTGGCTACACCTTC | CASSYSGTGRGYTF